Sequencing of this TCR beta chain was carried out in a study of monozygotic twins with inflammatory bowel disease. TCRdb re-called the 5' RACE reads; one entry per CDR3 protein, DNA not given. The sample spans fewer than 550,000 distinct CDR3 sequences; the ten largest clones claim 2.4%. The CDR3 is 15 residues long. This clonotype originated in a human donor with ulcerative colitis or Crohn's disease, or a healthy co-twin of an affected twin (not recorded which). The rearrangement links TRBV12-3 or TRBV12-4 to TRBJ2-2; with no DNA, the TCRdb D assignment of TRBD1 cannot be verified. Sequenced input: blood. CDR3 sequence: CASSSRTLSAGELFF.